Each of the 3 T cell receptor beta chains below was sequenced from the same sample in a study of blood T cell repertoires in COVID-19. Assay: immunoSEQ multiplex PCR; the TCRdb copy retains only in-frame clones and omits some. The profile shows 68,000 or so clones, about 91% of them singletons. The specimen sequenced was peripheral blood. Source of these receptors: a woman in her seventies with acute or convalescent COVID-19.

This chain uses TRBV12-3 or TRBV12-4 with TRBJ1-1; D is ambiguous. The CDR3 contains 13 residues. Trimming shortened V by 6 bases and J by 2 bases, and 10 bases separated the two germline ends. The CDR3 here is CASSPSLNTEAFF. In DNA form, the CDR3 reads TGTGCCAGCAGCCCCAGTTTAAACACTGAAGCTTTCTTT.

The V gene is TRBV5-1, the J gene TRBJ1-5; 8 nucleotides align to TRBD1. Germline V CDR1 and CDR2: SGHRS, YFSETQ. The CDR3 is 15 residues long. J gave up 1 base and V 0 bases, and 0 bases lay outside the gene matches. The CDR3 reads CASSLDRGSNQPQHF. DNA for the CDR3: TGCGCCAGCAGCTTGGACAGGGGGAGCAATCAGCCCCAGCATTTT.

Of note for this clone: Since no conserved phenylalanine or tryptophan closes the CDR3, a read error is the likely cause. No DNA is shown, since the ends of the CDR3 on it are uncertain; the CDR3 is the one TCRdb lists. This sequence joins TRBV3-1 (or the pseudogene TRBV3-2) and TRBJ1-5; the D call in the table, TRBD1, was not verified against the DNA. The CDR3 spans 13 residues, counting both ends. The germline V gene encodes CDR1 LGHDT and CDR2 YNNKEL (reference sequence). CDR3 in amino acids: CASSQGHDAAPTL.